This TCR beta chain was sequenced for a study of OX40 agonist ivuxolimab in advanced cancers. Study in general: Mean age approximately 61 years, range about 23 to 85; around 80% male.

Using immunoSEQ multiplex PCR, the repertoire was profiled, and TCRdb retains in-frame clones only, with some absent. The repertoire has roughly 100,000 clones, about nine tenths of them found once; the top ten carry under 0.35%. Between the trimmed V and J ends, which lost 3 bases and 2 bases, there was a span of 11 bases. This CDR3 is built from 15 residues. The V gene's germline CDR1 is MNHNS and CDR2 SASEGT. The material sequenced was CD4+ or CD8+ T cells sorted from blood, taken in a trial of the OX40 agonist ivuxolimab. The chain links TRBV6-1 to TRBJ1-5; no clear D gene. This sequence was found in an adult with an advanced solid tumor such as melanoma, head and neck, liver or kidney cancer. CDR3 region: CASSDSSDGNQPQHF. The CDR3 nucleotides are TGTGCCAGCAGTGACTCTAGCGACGGCAATCAGCCCCAGCATTTT.